The clone carrying this TCR beta chain has just one count. How the authors handled the data: Estimated nucleated cell counts came from reference gene primer amplification. Assay used: immunoSEQ multiplex PCR; TCRdb lists only in-frame clones, some missing. The DNA gave D and trimming, while V, J and clone size come from that table. The repertoire has fewer than 200,000 clones, about 83% of them found once; the top ten carry around 12%. CDR3 size: 12 residues. Deletions cut 5 bases from V and 8 bases from J, with 7 bases between. This sample is drawn from a study of blood T cell repertoires in COVID-19. The overall study: Sources were T cells, B-cell-depleted T cells, or PBMCs; the material itself was cDNA or gDNA.

The rearrangement uses TRBV12-3 or TRBV12-4 and TRBJ1-6, with TRBD1 as a possible D gene (5 bases). The source material was peripheral blood. The source is a woman in her sixties or seventies with COVID-19, enrolled during active disease. For the CDR3, the DNA is TGTGCCAGCAGTCAGGGCTATTCACCCCTCCACTTT. It translates to CASSQGYSPLHF.